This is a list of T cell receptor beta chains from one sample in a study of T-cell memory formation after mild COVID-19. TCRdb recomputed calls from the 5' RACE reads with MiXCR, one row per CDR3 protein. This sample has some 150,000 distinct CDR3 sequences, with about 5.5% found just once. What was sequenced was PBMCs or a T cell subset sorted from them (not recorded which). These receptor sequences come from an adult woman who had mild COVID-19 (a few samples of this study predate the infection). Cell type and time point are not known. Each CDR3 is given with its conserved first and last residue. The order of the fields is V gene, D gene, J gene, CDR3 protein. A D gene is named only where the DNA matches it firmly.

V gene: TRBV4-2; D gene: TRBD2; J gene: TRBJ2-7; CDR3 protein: CASSQDPSGSLYEQYF
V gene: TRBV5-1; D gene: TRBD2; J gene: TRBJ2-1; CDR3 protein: CASSSLAGNEQFF
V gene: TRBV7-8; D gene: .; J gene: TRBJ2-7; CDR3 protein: CASSPPGHYEQYF
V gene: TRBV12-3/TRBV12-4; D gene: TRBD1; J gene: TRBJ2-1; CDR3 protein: CASSLATGGRDEQFF
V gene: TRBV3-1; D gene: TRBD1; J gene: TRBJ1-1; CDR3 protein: CASSQGQMNTEAFF
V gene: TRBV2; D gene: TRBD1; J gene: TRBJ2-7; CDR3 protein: CASSRIRGTGHYEQYF
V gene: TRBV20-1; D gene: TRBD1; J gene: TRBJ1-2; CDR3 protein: CSARDPFRGASGYTF
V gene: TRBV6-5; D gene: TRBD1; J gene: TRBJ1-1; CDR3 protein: CASSRWDRGGTEAFF
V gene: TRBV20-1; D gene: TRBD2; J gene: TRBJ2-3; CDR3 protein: CSARDLLAGATDTQYF
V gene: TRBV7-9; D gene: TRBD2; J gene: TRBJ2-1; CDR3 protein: CASSSMGGGPVSYNEQFF
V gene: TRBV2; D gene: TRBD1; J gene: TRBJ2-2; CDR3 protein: CASTGGLNTGELFF